This TCR beta chain was found in a study of graft-versus-host responses after intestinal transplantation. Study as a whole: Anti-thymocyte globulin induction, then tacrolimus and steroids for about three years, went to all recipients. Points from the study as a whole: GvH clones detected in recipient marrow included some appearing first in ileum or blood.

The CDR3 contains 13 residues. Germline CDR1 SGHRS, CDR2 YFSETQ. Germline trimming cut 3 bases from V and 10 bases from J; bases unmatched to any gene: 7. A word on this clone: Its antigen remains unknown.

Only in-frame clones appear in the TCRdb table, and some are missing; sequencing was by immunoSEQ multiplex PCR. The sample holds some 46,000 clones; over 85% are singletons and the top ten take around 1.5%. The sequenced sample was PBMCs, obtained approximately 340 days after intestinal transplant. V gene TRBV5-1 combines with J gene TRBJ2-1, with TRBD2 matching 7 bases. The TCR was taken from a human patient who received an intestinal transplant, so some T cells may come from the graft donor. This chain's CDR3 is CASSSYAGEEQFF. DNA of the CDR3: TGCGCCAGCAGCTCGTACGCGGGAGAGGAGCAGTTCTTC.